This T cell receptor beta chain was observed in a study of OX40 agonist ivuxolimab in advanced cancers. Here immunoSEQ multiplex PCR was the method, and the copy in TCRdb shows in-frame clones only, minus some. Of more than 65,000 clones in the sample, over 80% were seen once. The V and J ends lost 3 bases and 4 bases respectively, with 12 bases between them. This CDR3 comprises 15 residues. The germline V gene encodes CDR1 SGHAT and CDR2 FQNNGV. The chain uses TRBV11-2 and TRBJ2-2; tentatively, D is TRBD1 (5 bases). The sequencing used CD4+ or CD8+ T cells sorted from blood, collected in a trial of the OX40 agonist ivuxolimab. The TCR sequence derives from an adult with an advanced solid tumor such as melanoma, head and neck, liver or kidney cancer. The CDR3 DNA reads as TGTGCCAGCAGCTTGGCAGGGTCACTCACCGGGGAGCTGTTTTTT. Protein: CASSLAGSLTGELFF.